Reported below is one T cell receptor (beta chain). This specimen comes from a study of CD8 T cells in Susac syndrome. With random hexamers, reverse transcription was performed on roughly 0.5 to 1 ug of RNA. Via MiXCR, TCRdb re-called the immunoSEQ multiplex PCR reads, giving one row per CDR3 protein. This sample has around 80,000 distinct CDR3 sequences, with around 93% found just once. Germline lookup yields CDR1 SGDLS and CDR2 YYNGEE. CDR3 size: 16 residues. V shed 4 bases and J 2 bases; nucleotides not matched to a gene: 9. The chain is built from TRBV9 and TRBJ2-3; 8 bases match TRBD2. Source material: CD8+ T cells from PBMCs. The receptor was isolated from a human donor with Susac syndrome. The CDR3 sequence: CASSWGPAGDTDTQYF. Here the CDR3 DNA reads TGTGCCAGCAGCTGGGGACCAGCGGGGGACACAGATACGCAGTATTTT.